Below, 29 T cell receptor beta chains from the same sample are listed, as sequenced in a study of T cells in Graves' hyperthyroidism and ophthalmopathy. Amplification of TCR beta CDR3 regions used RNA as the template. The TCR CDR3 first-round RT-PCR relied on the HTBI primer set. From the multiplex PCR reads, TCRdb called clonotypes with MiXCR, one entry per CDR3 protein. The data contain 350,000 to 400,000 distinct CDR3 sequences, 15% of them seen just once; the ten biggest clones take up over 25%. The specimen sequenced was blood. The receptors stem from a woman in her twenties or thirties with Graves' hyperthyroidism.

The CDR3 region is CSVTGLAGGETQYF. CDR3 DNA: TGCAGCGTTACCGGACTAGCGGGAGGAGAGACCCAGTACTTC. This chain connects TRBV29-1 to TRBJ2-5, with 14 nucleotides matching TRBD2. This CDR3 region has 14 residues. CDR1 SQVTM and CDR2 ANQGSEA come from the germline V gene. V was clipped by 5 bases and J by 4 bases; unmatched bases: 3.

This clonotype has just a few counts. The CDR3 sequence is CASSPEKDYGYTF. For the CDR3, the DNA is TGTGCCAGCTCACCGGAAAAGGACTATGGCTACACCTTC. This chain connects TRBV18 to TRBJ1-2, with D uncertain. CDR1 KGHSH and CDR2 LQKENI come from the germline V gene. The CDR3 covers 13 residues. Trimming cost V 3 bases and J 3 bases, with 8 bases left between them. The full variable domain, with the rest looked up from reference TRBV18 and TRBJ1-2, is NAGVMQNPRHLVRRRGQEARLRCSPMKGHSHVYWYRQLPEEGLKFMVYLQKENIIDESGMPKERFSAEFPKEGPSILRIQQVVRGDSAAYFCASSPEKDYGYTFGSGTRLTVV.

In its sample, this clonotype was seen once. Given a much more abundant clone one base away, this may be a read error. The chain uses TRBV12-3 or TRBV12-4 and TRBJ1-1; D gene unclear. The CDR3 is 15 residues long. The CDR3 here is CATSFVSSGNTEAFF. In nucleotides, the CDR3 is TGTGCCACCAGTTTTGTTTCTTCCGGGAACACTGAAGCTTTCTTT.

The genes are TRBV6-9 and TRBJ2-5, with a possible D match to TRBD2 (6 bases). Per the germline V gene, CDR1 is MNHGY and CDR2 is SVAAGI. The CDR3 loop spans 13 amino acids. V was pared by 6 bases and J by 0 bases, with 8 bases between. CDR3 sequence: CASREGYQETQYF. In nucleotides, the CDR3 is TGTGCCAGCAGGGAGGGGTACCAAGAGACCCAGTACTTC.

As regards this clonotype: One base away lies a much larger clone, so this may be a sequencing read error. The genes are TRBV6-1 and TRBJ1-5; 8 bases fit TRBD1. The V gene end was trimmed by 3 bases and the J gene end by 3 bases; junction bases not matched to a gene: 1. CDR1 and CDR2 (germline): MNHNS, SASEGT. This CDR3 is built from 14 residues. The CDR3 loop reads CASSEGQANQPQHF. The DNA of the CDR3 is TGTGCCAGCAGTGAGGGACAGGCCAATCAGCCCCAGCATTTT.

The sample holds many counts of this clonotype. This rearrangement joins TRBV28 to TRBJ2-7; maybe TRBD2 (6 bases). This CDR3 is built from 17 residues. V was trimmed by 1 base and J by 1 base, leaving 17 bases between them. In germline, CDR1 is MDHEN, CDR2 SYDVKM. In nucleotides, the CDR3 is TGTGCCAGCAGTTTATTTGGGCTAGCGCAAACATCCTACGAGCAGTACTTC. It specifies CASSLFGLAQTSYEQYF.

This chain joins TRBV12-3 or TRBV12-4 and TRBJ1-5; a weak D match, TRBD1 (5 bases). The CDR3 has 15 amino acids. The ends were cut back, 5 bases at V and 3 bases at J, with 14 bases in the middle. The CDR3: CASSAGYTDNQPQHF. The CDR3 DNA reads as TGTGCCAGCAGTGCAGGGTATACGGACAATCAGCCCCAGCATTTT.

The chain is built from TRBV11-2 and TRBJ2-4, with 13 bases aligning to TRBD2. CDR1 is SGHAT, CDR2 FQNNGV, per germline. The J segment lost 2 bases and the V segment lost 5 bases, leaving 12 bases of the junction unmatched. This CDR3 has 19 residues. The CDR3 DNA reads TGTGCCAGCAGCCTACGGACTAGCGGGAGCGATTTGTCCAAAAACATTCAGTACTTC. Its protein is CASSLRTSGSDLSKNIQYF.

The V call is TRBV7-2, the J call TRBJ1-1, with a tentative D call TRBD1 (5 bases). Per the germline V gene, CDR1 is SGHTA and CDR2 is FQGNSA. This CDR3 contains 13 residues. The V and J ends lost 2 bases and 10 bases respectively, with 14 bases between them. CDR3 DNA sequence: TGTGCCAGCAGCTTACTACCTCAGGGTGGAGCTTTCTTT. Protein sequence: CASSLLPQGGAFF. Looking up the rest from reference TRBV7-2 and TRBJ1-1 gives the full variable domain: GAGVSQSPSNKVTEKGKDVELRCDPISGHTALYWYRQSLGQGLEFLIYFQGNSAPDKSGLPSDRFSAERTGGSVSTLTIQRTQQEDSAVYLCASSLLPQGGAFFGQGTRLTVV.

Ten or more counts support this clonotype. This chain links TRBV28 with TRBJ2-5; D is tentatively TRBD1 or TRBD2 (7 bases each). CDR3 length equals 15 residues. The germline V and J ends were trimmed by 2 bases and 3 bases, with 13 bases remaining between them. The germline V gene encodes CDR1 MDHEN and CDR2 SYDVKM. CDR3 nucleotides: TGTGCCAGCAGTTTAATCCAGGGGGGGAAAGAGACCCAGTACTTC. As protein: CASSLIQGGKETQYF.

Ten or more counts support this clonotype. The J gene is TRBJ2-5, the V gene TRBV18; tentatively, D is TRBD2 (6 bases). The CDR3 totals 13 residues. Trimming took off 8 bases at V and 3 bases at J, with 13 bases between the two ends. Germline V CDR1 and CDR2: KGHSH, LQKENI. The CDR3 loop is CASAPGAKETQYF. As DNA, the CDR3 is TGTGCCAGCGCGCCGGGAGCCAAAGAGACCCAGTACTTC.

This clonotype has only a few counts. The chain uses TRBV3-1 and TRBJ2-2; no clear D gene. Germline V gene lookup returns CDR1 LGHDT and CDR2 YNNKEL (reference sequence). V was clipped by 4 bases and J by 13 bases, with 16 bases between them. This CDR3 contains 13 residues. CDR3 bases: TGTGCCAGCAGCCCGGCGTCCGGGCCACGGCTGTTTTTT. Translation: CASSPASGPRLFF.

This clonotype was seen many times. V and J are TRBV5-5 and TRBJ1-1, with 8 positions matching TRBD1. This CDR3 region has 12 residues. V lost 6 bases, J lost 6 bases, and 4 bases stayed unmatched. Per germline, CDR1 SGHKS and CDR2 YYEKEE (reference sequence). Here the CDR3 reads CASTWTGSEAFF. CDR3 nucleotides: TGTGCCAGCACTTGGACAGGGTCTGAAGCTTTCTTT.

This clonotype was seen a few times. This chain connects TRBV12-5 to TRBJ2-1; no reliable D call. This CDR3 spans 16 amino acids. V was clipped by 6 bases and J by 4 bases, with 19 bases between them. The V gene's germline CDR1 is LGHNT and CDR2 FRNRAP. The CDR3 region is CASGPIPLPPYNEQFF. The CDR3, as DNA: TGTGCTAGTGGACCCATTCCCTTGCCGCCTTACAATGAGCAGTTCTTC.

V is TRBV19 and J is TRBJ1-3; no firm D call. V was pared by 10 bases and J by 0 bases, with 19 bases between. The CDR3 contains 16 residues. Germline V gene sequence: CDR1 LNHDA, CDR2 SQIVND (reference sequence). The CDR3: CATRSLGRSSGNTIYF. The CDR3 coding sequence is TGTGCCACCAGATCCCTGGGAAGGAGCTCTGGAAACACCATATATTTT.

This clonotype was counted between two and nine times. The V and J genes are TRBV10-3 and TRBJ2-7; D may match TRBD1 or TRBD2 (6 bases each). The CDR3 is 16 amino acids. V was trimmed by 7 bases and J by 6 bases, leaving 25 bases between them. Germline CDR1 ENHRY, CDR2 SYGVKD. CDR3 amino acids: CAINSPGGQERSEQYF. In nucleotides, the CDR3 is TGTGCCATCAACTCCCCTGGGGGGCAGGAGCGTTCCGAGCAGTACTTC.

This clonotype was detected ten times or more. The chain joins TRBV30 to TRBJ1-2; possibly TRBD1 for D (6 bases). Trimming shortened V by 4 bases and J by 3 bases, and 15 bases separated the two germline ends. This CDR3 region has 14 residues. The germline V gene has CDR1 GTSNPN and CDR2 SVGIG (reference sequence). The CDR3 loop reads CAWNGDKRDYGYTF. The CDR3 DNA reads TGTGCCTGGAATGGGGACAAAAGGGACTATGGCTACACCTTC.

This clonotype showed up many times. V and J are TRBV20-1 and TRBJ2-1, with 11 bases aligning to TRBD2. Losses at the gene ends were 3 bases for V and 4 bases for J; bases not matched to a gene: 5. CDR3 length equals 15 residues. Germline V gene lookup returns CDR1 DFQATT and CDR2 SNEGSKA (reference sequence). The CDR3 reads CSARAGTSGYNEQFF. The CDR3 nucleotides are TGCAGTGCTAGGGCCGGGACTAGCGGTTACAATGAGCAGTTCTTC.

This clonotype was counted ten times or more. CDR3: CASSFTTNTEAFF. Written as DNA, the CDR3 is TGTGCCAGCAGTTTTACCACGAACACTGAAGCTTTCTTT. The chain joins TRBV12-3 or TRBV12-4 to TRBJ1-1, with D unclear. The V and J ends lost 3 bases and 1 base respectively, with 6 bases between them. This CDR3 has 13 amino acids.

This clonotype was seen repeatedly, ten times or more. This chain connects TRBV3-1 to TRBJ2-2, with TRBD2 matching over 8 bases. The V and J ends lost 1 base and 1 base, in that order; junction bases with no gene match: 2. The CDR3 contains 16 residues. CDR1 LGHDT and CDR2 YNNKEL come from the germline V gene (reference sequence). CDR3 in amino acids: CASSQAGTRNTGELFF. CDR3 nucleotide sequence: TGTGCCAGCAGCCAAGCTGGGACTAGGAACACCGGGGAGCTGTTTTTT.

The chain uses TRBV28 and TRBJ2-7, with D possibly TRBD2 on 6 matching bases. This CDR3 has 16 amino acids. The V gene lost 3 bases and the J gene lost 4 bases, with 19 bases spanning the gap. The germline CDR1 and CDR2 sequences are MDHEN and SYDVKM. The CDR3 DNA sequence: TGTGCCAGCAGTTTGGTCCGAGGTCCGGGAGAGTACGAGCAGTACTTC. Translating it yields CASSLVRGPGEYEQYF.

A few counts support this clonotype. V is TRBV19 and J is TRBJ2-3; D possibly corresponds to TRBD2 (6 bases). V lost 7 bases to trimming and J lost 7 bases, with 24 bases between them. Per germline, CDR1 LNHDA and CDR2 SQIVND (reference sequence). This CDR3 comprises 16 residues. The CDR3 protein is CASTTRKGLATNTQYF. The DNA for the CDR3 is TGTGCCAGTACCACTAGAAAGGGACTCGCGACGAATACGCAGTATTTT. The variable domain in full, completed from reference TRBV19 and TRBJ2-3, reads DGGITQSPKYLFRKEGQNVTLSCEQNLNHDAMYWYRQDPGQGLRLIYYSQIVNDFQKGDIAEGYSVSREKKESFPLTVTSAQKNPTAFYLCASTTRKGLATNTQYFGPGTRLTVL.

The rearrangement uses TRBV28 and TRBJ2-3; 12 nucleotides line up with TRBD2. The CDR3 totals 17 residues. J was trimmed by 5 bases and V by 5 bases; bases with no gene match: 11. Germline V lookup: CDR1 MDHEN, CDR2 SYDVKM. This CDR3 is CASSPTELAGGVDTQYF. CDR3 DNA sequence: TGTGCCAGCAGTCCAACGGAACTAGCGGGAGGAGTAGATACGCAGTATTTT. Filled out from reference TRBV28 and TRBJ2-3, the complete variable domain reads DVKVTQSSRYLVKRTGEKVFLECVQDMDHENMFWYRQDPGLGLRLIYFSYDVKMKEKGDIPEGYSVSREKKERFSLILESASTNQTSMYLCASSPTELAGGVDTQYFGPGTRLTVL.

This chain links TRBV6-1 with TRBJ2-3; 11 nucleotides match TRBD2. Losses at the gene ends were 4 bases for V and 4 bases for J; bases not matched to a gene: 7. The CDR3 consists of 16 residues. CDR1 is MNHNS, CDR2 SASEGT, per germline. DNA of the CDR3: TGTGCCAGCAGTGCGCTAGCGGGAGGTGAGGCAGATACGCAGTATTTT. Translated: CASSALAGGEADTQYF.

The CDR3 sequence is CASSIPTGSYNEQYF. CDR3 DNA sequence: TGTGCCAGCAGCATCCCGACGGGGTCCTACAATGAGCAGTACTTC. The chain joins TRBV7-2 to TRBJ2-1, with D perhaps matching TRBD2 (5 bases). The end of the DNA is better explained by TRBJ2-7, so the J call may be wrong. The CDR3 extends over 15 amino acids. The germline gives CDR1 SGHTA, CDR2 FQGNSA.

The chain is built from TRBV29-1 and TRBJ2-3; 7 bases are shared with TRBD2. With 3 bases clipped from V and 5 bases from J, the junction kept 5 bases outside the gene matches. CDR1 SQVTM and CDR2 ANQGSEA come from the germline V gene. This CDR3 is 13 amino acids long. CDR3 loop: CSVEYREEDTQYF. The CDR3, as DNA: TGCAGCGTTGAGTACCGGGAGGAAGATACGCAGTATTTT.

This clonotype came up many times. J is TRBJ2-5 and V is TRBV12-3 or TRBV12-4, with D unresolved. V was shortened by 5 bases and J by 1 base, with 11 bases between the two germline ends. The CDR3 length is 14 residues. In DNA, the CDR3 is TGTGCCAGCAGTCCCTGGCCTTCCCAAGAGACCCAGTACTTC. Translation gives CASSPWPSQETQYF.

This clonotype was seen a few times. The rearrangement links TRBV6-5 to TRBJ2-5; 8 bases map to TRBD2. The germline CDR1 and CDR2 sequences are MNHEY and SVGAGI. The V and J ends lost 0 bases and 5 bases, in that order; junction bases with no gene match: 5. The CDR3 extends over 15 amino acids. The CDR3 loop reads CASSYSTGLGETQYF. DNA of the CDR3: TGTGCCAGCAGTTACTCGACGGGACTAGGGGAGACCCAGTACTTC.

A few counts support this clonotype. The V and J genes are TRBV7-2 and TRBJ2-7, with D tentatively TRBD2 (6 bases). The CDR3 totals 16 residues. V lost 2 bases and J 0 bases, leaving 14 bases between the germline ends. CDR1 is SGHTA, CDR2 FQGNSA, per germline. CDR3 DNA sequence: TGTGCCAGCAGCTTATGGGCGGGACCGACCTCCTACGAGCAGTACTTC. Translating gives CASSLWAGPTSYEQYF.